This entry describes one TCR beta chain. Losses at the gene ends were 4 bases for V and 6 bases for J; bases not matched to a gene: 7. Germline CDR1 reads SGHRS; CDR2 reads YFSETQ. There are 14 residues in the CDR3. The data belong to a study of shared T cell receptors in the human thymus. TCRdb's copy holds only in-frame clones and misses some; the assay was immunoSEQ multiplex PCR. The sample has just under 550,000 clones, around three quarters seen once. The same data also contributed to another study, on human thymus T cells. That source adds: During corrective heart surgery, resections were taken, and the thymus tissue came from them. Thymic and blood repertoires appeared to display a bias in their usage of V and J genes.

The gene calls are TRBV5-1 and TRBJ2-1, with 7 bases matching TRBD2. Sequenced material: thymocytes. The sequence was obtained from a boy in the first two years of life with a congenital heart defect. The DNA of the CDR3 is TGCGCCAGCAGCAAGCGGGGACGACCCAATGAGCAGTTCTTC. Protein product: CASSKRGRPNEQFF.